This TCR beta chain was captured in a study of blood T cell repertoires in COVID-19. About the study: PBMCs, B-cell-depleted T cells, or T cells provided the cDNA or gDNA that made up the material.

The authors' processing: Reference gene primer amplification yielded estimated nucleated cell counts. TCRdb's table, derived via immunoSEQ multiplex PCR, lists solely in-frame clones and lacks some. V, J and clone size were drawn from that table, and D and trimming were deduced from the DNA. Of about 190,000 clones listed, almost 85% are singletons. In this sample, this clone turned up a few times. Sequencing was performed on peripheral blood. The sequence was obtained from a woman in her 70s with active or convalescent COVID-19.

This CDR3 is CASSRSDNEQFF. The CDR3 region has the DNA TGCGCCAGCAGTCGGTCCGACAATGAGCAGTTCTTC. V gene TRBV10-1 combines with J gene TRBJ2-1; D is unresolved. V was shortened by 5 bases and J by 5 bases, with 7 bases between the two germline ends. The germline gives CDR1 WNHNN, CDR2 SYGVQD (reference sequence). The length of the CDR3 is 12 residues.